What follows are 8 T cell receptor beta chains derived from one specimen sequenced in a study of cytomegalovirus exposure and HLA in healthy donors. The PCR was carried out with 60 Vbeta primers and 13 Jbeta primers. The repertoire was sequenced with immunoSEQ multiplex PCR; TCRdb's copy has only in-frame clones and lacks some. The repertoire includes 55,000 to 80,000 clones, roughly 74% of them detected once, and around a fifth sits in the top ten. The source material was PBMCs. These receptors originate from a woman younger than 45 in good health and CMV-seropositive.

The chain carries TRBV5-1 and TRBJ2-7, with TRBD2 identical over 9 bases. The CDR3 is 14 amino acids. CDR1 is SGHRS and CDR2 is YFSETQ in the germline V gene. V shed 6 bases, J shed 3 bases, and the junction held 7 bases outside the gene matches. Here the CDR3 reads CASTVAGANYEQYF. CDR3 in DNA: TGCGCCAGCACGGTAGCGGGAGCCAACTACGAGCAGTACTTC.

The chain couples TRBV10-3 to TRBJ1-1, with 10 positions matching TRBD1. The CDR3 contains 13 residues. Germline V gives CDR1 ENHRY, CDR2 SYGVKD. J gave up 4 bases and V 7 bases, and 3 bases lay outside the gene matches. CDR3 sequence (DNA): TGTGCCATCAAAAGACAGGGGGCCACTGAAGCTTTCTTT. As protein: CAIKRQGATEAFF.

This chain joins TRBV30 and TRBJ1-2; 9 nucleotides align to TRBD1. The germline V gene encodes CDR1 GTSNPN and CDR2 SVGIG (reference sequence). CDR3 length equals 17 residues. With 4 bases clipped from V and 8 bases from J, the junction kept 20 bases outside the gene matches. Here the CDR3 DNA reads TGTGCCTGGATAAAATACGTAGGGACAGGGACCGTAAAGGGCTACACCTTC. It is translated as CAWIKYVGTGTVKGYTF.

The gene calls are TRBV13 and TRBJ2-5; 8 nucleotides agree with TRBD1. The CDR3 length is 14 residues. Germline V CDR1 and CDR2: PRHDT, FYEKMQ (reference sequence). V shed 4 bases, J shed 5 bases, and the junction held 6 bases outside the gene matches. The CDR3 nucleotides are TGTGCCAGCAGCTCCGCAGGGGGCCCGGAGACCCAGTACTTC. It yields the protein CASSSAGGPETQYF.

The chain has TRBV7-3 and TRBJ2-5; D remains ambiguous. The CDR3 loop spans 13 amino acids. The V end lost 1 base, the J end lost 5 bases, and 8 bases lay between the germline ends. Germline CDR1 is SGHTA and CDR2 is FQGTGA. CDR3 coding DNA: TGTGCCAGCAGCTTAATCGTCTCGGAGACCCAGTACTTC. Translation: CASSLIVSETQYF.

This clone appeared a few times. The chain combines TRBV16 with TRBJ2-7; 14 nucleotides line up with TRBD2. With 3 bases clipped from V and 5 bases from J, the junction kept 3 bases outside the gene matches. Germline CDR1 KGHSY, CDR2 FQNENV. The CDR3 runs to 15 residues. The chain's CDR3 is CASSHGLAGGNEQYF. Written as DNA, the CDR3 is TGTGCCAGCAGCCACGGACTAGCGGGAGGAAACGAGCAGTACTTC. Looking up the rest from reference TRBV16 and TRBJ2-7 gives the full variable domain: GEEVAQTPKHLVRGEGQKAKLYCAPIKGHSYVFWYQQVLKNEFKFLISFQNENVFDETGMPKERFSAKCLPNSPCSLEIQATKLEDSAVYFCASSHGLAGGNEQYFGPGTRLTVT.

The chain links TRBV6-1 to TRBJ2-7; tentatively, D is TRBD1 (5 bases). The CDR3 sequence is 15 residues long. CDR1 and CDR2 (germline): MNHNS, SASEGT. V gave up 0 bases and J gave up 6 bases, with 15 bases separating them. In DNA form, the CDR3 reads TGTGCCAGCAGTGAAGCGTCGGCAGGGAAGGGCGAGCAGTACTTC. Its translation is CASSEASAGKGEQYF.

V usage is TRBV9 and J usage is TRBJ2-2, with 11 bases matching TRBD1. CDR1 and CDR2 (germline): SGDLS, YYNGEE. This CDR3 has 16 residues. Trimming took 3 bases from V and 4 from J; bases not matched to a gene: 5. The CDR3 DNA follows: TGTGCCAGCAGCGCCCCGGGACAGGGGGGCACCGGGGAGCTGTTTTTT. It specifies CASSAPGQGGTGELFF.